The source of this T cell receptor beta chain is a study of Ad26.COV2.S vaccination and SARS-CoV-2 variants. Turning to the study itself: Donor had been placed in the Ad26.COV2.S arm of the COV1001 trial.

Worth noting for this clone: Its cognate antigen is unknown.

Treatment noted: 19 received Ad26.COV2.S at low or high dose, single or two shots; about 5 received placebo; per-sample allocation not given. Samples were taken on day 63 after the first vaccine or placebo injection. The sample came from a Boston adult aged 18-55 years. Vaccination used an Ad26 vector expressing Wuhan-strain SARS-CoV-2 spike. Method: immunoSEQ multiplex PCR; TCRdb's copy keeps in-frame clones and lacks some. The sample carries under 550,000 clones, 90% recorded once. Broader study findings: The authors reported substantial breadth in spike-specific CD8+ and CD4+ T cell responses after vaccination.

Unmatched junction bases numbered 5, after V lost 2 bases and J lost 3 bases. This CDR3 comprises 16 residues. In germline, CDR1 is LGHDT, CDR2 YNNKEL (reference sequence). This TCR came from a person aged 18-65 years who received the Ad26.COV2.S COVID-19 vaccine or a placebo. This chain uses TRBV3-1 (or the pseudogene TRBV3-2) with TRBJ2-3, with 10 bases lining up with TRBD2. Sample: peripheral blood, taken in a trial of Ad26.COV2.S vaccine versus placebo. The CDR3 DNA follows: TGTGCCAGCAGCCAACTAGCGGGAGTGGGGACAGATACGCAGTATTTT. Amino acid sequence: CASSQLAGVGTDTQYF.